This record looks at one T cell receptor (beta chain) sequence and its context. In this sample, this clone turned up once. There is no known antigen for this receptor. Base qualities were left out, and no much larger clone turns up one base away. The library was generated by the immunoSEQ multiplex PCR assay. TCRdb stores this immuneACCESS table with in-frame sequences only. Part of the clones is absent; in the studies checked, under half of the shortfall reflects unresolved V genes, and no reason is known for the rest. The sample contains roughly 160,000 clones, almost 90% of them found a single time. 4.5% to 6% of the sample is in the top ten clones. The sample belongs to a study of control samples from healthy donors and cancer patients (dated by TCRdb to the early 2020s). As encoded in the germline V gene, CDR1 is MNHEY while CDR2 is SVGAGI. Including cysteine and phenylalanine, the CDR3 has 16 amino acids. The entry retains the CDR3 DNA only, 48 bases that are in frame from base 1. V was cut back by 4 bases and J by 0 bases, leaving a gap of 15 bases between them.

The source of this sequence is a woman under 40 in good health. This chain joins TRBV6-5 to TRBJ1-2; the D region possibly corresponds to TRBD1 (5 bases align). The sequenced material came from blood. The bases are TGTGCCAGCAGTTCGGGGACGGAGCCAGCTAACTATGGCTACACCTTC. Its product reads: CASSSGTEPANYGYTF.